Below are 16 T cell receptor beta chains sequenced from a single sample in a study of beta chain features in type 1 diabetes. The whole isolated RNA underwent reverse transcription, so sequencing captured expressed TCRB transcripts. Clones were read by immunoSEQ multiplex PCR, and TCRdb kept only the in-frame ones, dropping some. Of under 450,000 clones in the sample, over 12% were seen once. Material for sequencing was naive CD4+ T cells from blood. These receptors were taken from a woman aged 18-35 years in good health.

This clone appeared a few times. The J gene is TRBJ2-7, the V gene TRBV29-1; TRBD1 aligns across 7 bases. The CDR3 spans 12 residues. After removal of 7 bases from V and 4 bases from J, the junction contained 7 bases not matched to a gene. Germline V gene lookup returns CDR1 SQVTM and CDR2 ANQGSEA. The CDR3 region is CSAHDREYEQYF. Here the CDR3 DNA reads TGCAGCGCCCACGACAGGGAGTACGAGCAGTACTTC.

The rearrangement uses TRBV19 and TRBJ1-5; D remains unclear. Trimming took off 2 bases at V and 1 base at J, with 15 bases between the two ends. The germline gives CDR1 LNHDA, CDR2 SQIVND (reference sequence). The CDR3 has 17 amino acids. The CDR3 loop is CASSIIPRPRSNQPQHF. The DNA of the CDR3 is TGTGCCAGTAGTATAATCCCCAGACCCAGGAGCAATCAGCCCCAGCATTTT.

This clone was detected a few times. This chain uses TRBV30 with TRBJ2-7, with TRBD1 matching over 8 bases. Per the germline V gene, CDR1 is GTSNPN and CDR2 is SVGIG (reference sequence). The ends lost 3 bases at V and 2 bases at J; junction bases unmatched: 6. This CDR3 region has 14 residues. The CDR3 DNA follows: TGTGCCTGGAGACGGTCAGGGGGCCCCTACGAGCAGTACTTC. Protein: CAWRRSGGPYEQYF.

The V gene is TRBV4-3, the J gene TRBJ2-1; 7 bases map to TRBD2. Unmatched junction bases numbered 8, after V lost 0 bases and J lost 6 bases. The CDR3 length is 16 residues. Germline-derived CDR1 and CDR2 are LGHNA and YSLEER. CDR3: CASSQDRTSVRNEQFF. CDR3 nucleotide sequence: TGCGCCAGCAGCCAAGACCGGACTAGTGTGCGCAATGAGCAGTTCTTC.

This chain links TRBV6-5 with TRBJ2-7; a weak D match, TRBD1 (5 bases). Per the germline V gene, CDR1 is MNHEY and CDR2 is SVGAGI. The CDR3 is 13 residues long. Between the trimmed V and J ends, which lost 6 bases and 4 bases, there was a span of 13 bases. The CDR3 loop reads CASSRDRFYEQYF. DNA for the CDR3: TGTGCCAGCAGCAGGGATCGGTTTTACGAGCAGTACTTC.

This chain connects TRBV5-6 to TRBJ2-6; D gene ambiguous. Germline-derived CDR1 and CDR2 are SGHDT and YYEEEE. V dropped 1 base and J dropped 2 bases, with 16 bases sitting between them. The CDR3 loop spans 18 amino acids. In DNA, the CDR3 is TGTGCCAGCAGCTTGACGAGAGGTGTGTTGGCTGGGGCCAACGTCCTGACTTTC. It specifies CASSLTRGVLAGANVLTF.

The chain has TRBV25-1 and TRBJ2-1; 9 bases map to TRBD2. The CDR3 has 15 amino acids. Per the germline V gene, CDR1 is MGHDK and CDR2 is SYGVNS. V shed 1 base, J shed 5 bases, and the junction held 3 bases outside the gene matches. The CDR3 loop is CASSELAGVNNEQFF. The DNA of the CDR3 is TGTGCCAGCAGTGAATTAGCGGGAGTGAACAATGAGCAGTTCTTC. The entire variable domain, with the rest obtained from reference TRBV25-1 and TRBJ2-1, is as follows: EADIYQTPRYLVIGTGKKITLECSQTMGHDKMYWYQQDPGMELHLIHYSYGVNSTEKGDLSSESTVSRIRTEHFPLTLESARPSHTSQYLCASSELAGVNNEQFFGPGTRLTVL.

This clone turned up a few times. The V gene is TRBV9, the J gene TRBJ2-2, with a possible D match to TRBD2 (5 bases). V lost 3 bases, J lost 1 base, and 7 bases lay in between. Germline-derived CDR1 and CDR2 are SGDLS and YYNGEE. This CDR3 is 14 amino acids long. The CDR3 region is CASSAGLNTGELFF. CDR3 sequence (DNA): TGTGCCAGCAGCGCCGGACTGAACACCGGGGAGCTGTTTTTT.

This clone appeared a few times. V is TRBV30 and J is TRBJ2-5; D is ambiguous. The DNA matches TRBJ2-7 better at its end, which makes the J call doubtful. The CDR3 has 12 amino acids. The germline CDR1 and CDR2 sequences are GTSNPN and SVGIG (reference sequence). The CDR3 coding sequence is TGTGCCTGGAGTACCGACTCCTACGAGCAGTACTTC. It encodes CAWSTDSYEQYF.

This clone was seen a few times. The chain employs TRBV18 and TRBJ1-5, with D possibly being TRBD1 (6 bases). From germline, CDR1 is KGHSH and CDR2 LQKENI. This CDR3 has 18 amino acids. Trimming stripped 6 bases from V and 2 bases from J, with 23 bases between. The CDR3 region has the DNA TGTGCCAGCTCCTTCACGCAGGGGCAACCTGCAGGCAATCAGCCCCAGCATTTT. It encodes CASSFTQGQPAGNQPQHF.

This clone was counted only a few times. Other DNA sequences within the sample encode an identical CDR3. The chain couples TRBV15 to TRBJ2-5, with TRBD1 matching 7 bases. The junction had 0 bases not matched to a gene; V was cut back by 0 bases and J by 5 bases. Germline V gene sequence: CDR1 LNHNV, CDR2 YYDKDF (reference sequence). The CDR3 totals 13 residues. Here the CDR3 DNA reads TGTGCCACCAGCAGAGACAGGGGGGAGACCCAGTACTTC. This codes for CATSRDRGETQYF.

This clone was detected only a few times. The chain uses TRBV5-1 and TRBJ2-1; 8 bases are a match to TRBD2. The V gene's germline CDR1 is SGHRS and CDR2 YFSETQ. After removal of 5 bases from V and 12 bases from J, the junction contained 7 bases not matched to a gene. CDR3 size: 12 residues. DNA of the CDR3: TGCGCCAGCAGGCGGGAGGCCGGGGGGCAGTTCTTC. Its protein product is CASRREAGGQFF.

This clone was counted only a few times. The chain combines TRBV28 with TRBJ1-2; D not certain. Germline CDR1 is MDHEN and CDR2 is SYDVKM. The CDR3 is 13 amino acids. The ends were cut back, 1 base at V and 4 bases at J, with 7 bases in the middle. CDR3 loop: CASSLSGPYGYTF. Written as DNA, the CDR3 is TGTGCCAGCAGTTTATCTGGGCCCTATGGCTACACCTTC.

The chain employs TRBV28 and TRBJ2-7, with TRBD2 identical over 13 bases. Germline CDR1 MDHEN, CDR2 SYDVKM. This CDR3 region has 15 residues. With V trimmed by 6 bases and J by 6 bases, 8 bases remained unmatched. The CDR3 DNA reads TGTGCCAGCAGCCGGACTAGCGGGAGAACGCGCGAGCAGTACTTC. Its protein product is CASSRTSGRTREQYF.

The genes are TRBV29-1 and TRBJ1-5, with a weak D call TRBD1 (6 bases). Germline V CDR1 and CDR2: SQVTM, ANQGSEA. V lost 7 bases and J lost 3, with 16 bases in between. The CDR3 has 14 residues. DNA of the CDR3: TGCAGCGCGGGGTGGGGGGGCGACAATCAGCCCCAGCATTTT. Translating gives CSAGWGGDNQPQHF. The full variable domain, completed using reference TRBV29-1 and TRBJ1-5, is SAVISQKPSRDICQRGTSLTIQCQVDSQVTMMFWYRQQPGQSLTLIATANQGSEATYESGFVIDKFPISRPNLTFSTLTVSNMSPEDSSIYLCSAGWGGDNQPQHFGDGTRLSIL.

CDR3 amino acids: CASSLGLGGSANEQFF. CDR3 sequence (DNA): TGTGCCAGCAGCTTGGGTCTTGGCGGGAGTGCAAATGAGCAGTTCTTC. The chain joins TRBV5-4 to TRBJ2-1; TRBD2 matches 7 bases. The germline V gene encodes CDR1 SGHNT and CDR2 YYREEE (reference sequence). Losses at the gene ends were 0 bases for V and 7 bases for J; bases not matched to a gene: 10. The length of the CDR3 is 16 residues.